This T cell receptor (beta chain) was identified in a study of T cell responses to AZD1222 COVID-19 vaccine. As for the study in general: Researchers grouped second doses given at about 4 or about 12 weeks into one pool.

Whole-study findings and limits: Repertoires were collected only later (after the peak T cell response had occurred). Spike-wide vaccine-associated CD4 TCRs dominated at 160-218 and 743-854. Spike-specific TCRs gained breadth and depth after people received two AZD1222 doses.

The CDR3 length is 14 residues. Germline loops: CDR1 MNHEY, CDR2 SVGAGI. V lost 10 bases and J lost 8, with 23 bases in between. Comments on this clone: No antigen is known for it.

Generated by immunoSEQ multiplex PCR, the TCRdb table keeps only in-frame clones and is missing some. Of about 140,000 clones in the sample, around 87% were seen once. This clonotype was obtained from an adult in good health. This sample comprised peripheral blood, obtained on day 0 of AZD1222 vaccination. The chain joins TRBV6-5 to TRBJ1-2; a possible D gene is TRBD1 (6 bases). The CDR3 is CATARGNPSEGYTF. The CDR3 DNA sequence: TGTGCCACGGCCAGGGGAAACCCGTCGGAAGGCTACACCTTC.